This TCR beta chain was observed in a study of spatial heterogeneity in lung cancer. The study's findings and limits: Ubiquitous expanded TCR counts tracked ubiquitous nonsynonymous mutations; regional expanded TCR counts tracked regional nonsynonymous mutations. Counts of expanded intratumoral alpha and beta TCRs tracked tumor mutation counts.

Time point in this sample: sample taken at primary tumor resection. This clonotype is medium-sized within its sample. As yet, its antigen is unknown. After removal of 1 base from V and 4 bases from J, the junction contained 5 bases not matched to a gene. Per the germline V gene, CDR1 is DFQATT and CDR2 is SNEGSKA (reference sequence). CDR3 length: 15 amino acids. TCRdb independently ran MiXCR on the 5' RACE reads; one entry per CDR3 protein. Seen here are about 13,000 distinct CDR3 sequences, around 3.1% observed once, and the top ten hold 15% to 20%. The material was lung tumor tissue, obtained at surgery. This chain links TRBV20-1 with TRBJ1-5; the match to TRBD1 covers 9 bases. The sequence derives from a male donor with early-stage non-small cell lung cancer. Here the CDR3 DNA reads TGCAGTGCTAGAGCGGCGACAGGGGGTAATCAGCCCCAGCATTTT. It is translated as CSARAATGGNQPQHF.